The present entry profiles one T cell receptor (beta chain) with its context. The antigen remains undetermined. The sample comes from a study of cytomegalovirus exposure and HLA in healthy donors. Study context: Caucasian-associated ancestry cluster membership applied to 75% to 85% of 300 to 450 genotyped donors. Points from the study as a whole: Serostatus for CMV was the only available immune exposure information.

Primers for the PCR totalled 60 Vbeta and 13 Jbeta. The data were produced by immunoSEQ multiplex PCR, yet TCRdb's version contains in-frame clones alone and is incomplete. The table includes 150,000 to 180,000 clones, about 85% detected once. Germline trimming cut 5 bases from V and 8 bases from J; bases unmatched to any gene: 13. CDR1 SGHTA and CDR2 FQGNSA come from the germline V gene. The CDR3 is 15 residues long. The chain is built from TRBV7-2 and TRBJ2-3; 7 nucleotides align to TRBD2. Sequencing input: PBMCs. The TCR sequence derives from a woman under 30 in good health and CMV-seronegative. The CDR3 sequence is CASSQTLTSQFTQYF. The CDR3 coding sequence is TGTGCCAGCAGCCAGACCCTGACTAGCCAGTTTACGCAGTATTTT.